Listed below are T cell receptor beta chains from one sample, sequenced in a study of PD-1 blockade in classical Hodgkin lymphoma. TCRdb keeps only in-frame clones here, not all; method: immunoSEQ multiplex PCR. Here the sample spans roughly 40,000 clones, 55% to 75% being singletons. Sequencing used peripheral blood mononuclear cells (PBMCs), obtained at baseline. Receptors originate from a human donor with classical Hodgkin lymphoma. CDR3s include the opening cysteine and the closing phenylalanine or tryptophan. A D gene is named only where the DNA matches it firmly. Clone size, where shown, is once, few, many, or a class for clones that have expanded.

V gene: TRBV15
clone size: -
D gene: TRBD1
J gene: TRBJ1-4
CDR3 DNA: TGTGCCACCGGGACAGCAACTAATGAAAAACTGTTTTTT
CDR3 protein: CATGTATNEKLFF

V gene: TRBV7-3
clone size: -
D gene: -
J gene: TRBJ1-6
CDR3 DNA: TGTGCCAGCAGCTTGGACAGTTGGAGTTCACCCCTCCACTTT
CDR3 protein: CASSLDSWSSPLHF

V gene: TRBV4-3
clone size: few
D gene: TRBD2
J gene: TRBJ2-1
CDR3 DNA: TGCGCCAGCAGCCAAGACGCGGCTAGCGGGGCCTACAATGAGCAGTTCTTC
CDR3 protein: CASSQDAASGAYNEQFF

V gene: TRBV2
clone size: -
D gene: TRBD1
J gene: TRBJ2-7
CDR3 DNA: TGTGCCAGCAGGGCGGGGACAGGGGACTACGAGCAGTACTTC
CDR3 protein: CASRAGTGDYEQYF

V gene: TRBV9
clone size: -
D gene: -
J gene: TRBJ1-5
CDR3 DNA: TGTGCCAGCAGCTCCAACTCCCAAGGGACCCAGCATTTT
CDR3 protein: CASSSNSQGTQHF

V gene: TRBV30
clone size: -
D gene: TRBD1
J gene: TRBJ2-7
CDR3 DNA: TGTGCCTTGACGAGACAGGGGGGAAGCTACGAGCAGTACTTC
CDR3 protein: CALTRQGGSYEQYF

V gene: TRBV5-8
clone size: once
D gene: TRBD2
J gene: TRBJ2-1
CDR3 DNA: TGTGCCAGCAGCCACTACCCACTAGCGGGAGGGTCATTCACCTACAATGAGCAGTTCTTC
CDR3 protein: CASSHYPLAGGSFTYNEQFF

V gene: TRBV4-3
clone size: -
D gene: -
J gene: TRBJ2-2
CDR3 DNA: TGCGCCAGCAGCCAAGTTCCCGCCGGCGGTACCGGGGAGCTGTTTTTT
CDR3 protein: CASSQVPAGGTGELFF

V gene: TRBV7-6
clone size: -
D gene: -
J gene: TRBJ1-5
CDR3 DNA: TGTGCCAGCAGCTCCTCCGGTGGGGCATGGGCTCAGCCCCAGCATTTT
CDR3 protein: CASSSSGGAWAQPQHF

V gene: TRBV18
clone size: -
D gene: TRBD1
J gene: TRBJ1-1
CDR3 DNA: TGTGCCAGCTCAGAACAGGGGGCCGAAGCTTTCTTT
CDR3 protein: CASSEQGAEAFF

V gene: TRBV5-6
clone size: once
D gene: TRBD1
J gene: TRBJ1-3
CDR3 DNA: TGTGCCAGCAACTACAGGGGGCTTGGAAACACCATATATTTT
CDR3 protein: CASNYRGLGNTIYF

V gene: TRBV7-9
clone size: -
D gene: -
J gene: TRBJ1-2
CDR3 DNA: TGTGCCAGCAGCTTACCCACCGAGAACCCGACAGGATACTATGGCTACACCTTC
CDR3 protein: CASSLPTENPTGYYGYTF

V gene: TRBV27
clone size: few
D gene: -
J gene: TRBJ1-1
CDR3 DNA: TGTGCCAGCGGCAGGGCCGGTTCTGAAGCTTTCTTT
CDR3 protein: CASGRAGSEAFF

V gene: TRBV4-1
clone size: -
D gene: -
J gene: TRBJ2-7
CDR3 DNA: TGCGCCAGCAGCTTAAACGCGGAAGGGGAGATCTACGAGCAGTACTTC
CDR3 protein: CASSLNAEGEIYEQYF